The 16 T cell receptor beta chains listed next were all sequenced from one sample in a study of blood T cell repertoires in COVID-19. Assay used: immunoSEQ multiplex PCR; TCRdb lists only in-frame clones, some missing. The table shows 220,000 or so clones, with around four fifths occurring only once. Sequenced sample: peripheral blood. The receptors were sampled from a man aged 30 to 39 with active or convalescent COVID-19.

This clone has only one observation. The chain combines TRBV28 with TRBJ2-7; maybe TRBD1 (6 bases). Germline CDR1 is MDHEN and CDR2 is SYDVKM. V was pared by 7 bases and J by 2 bases, with 12 bases between. The CDR3 spans 13 residues. For the CDR3, the DNA is TGTGCCAGCAATATAGGACAGCCCTACGAGCAGTACTTC. Encoded protein: CASNIGQPYEQYF.

The chain is built from TRBV2 and TRBJ2-4; tentative D call: TRBD2 (6 bases). Trimming removed 6 bases from V and 1 base from J, with 16 bases in between. CDR3 length: 16 amino acids. Germline CDR1 is SNHLY and CDR2 is FYNNEI. The CDR3 sequence is CASRLRRDTAKNIQYF. Here the CDR3 DNA reads TGTGCCAGCAGGCTTAGGCGGGATACGGCCAAAAACATTCAGTACTTC.

The chain recombines TRBV5-1 with TRBJ2-2; D is possibly TRBD1 (5 bases). There are 15 residues in the CDR3. Between the trimmed V and J ends, which lost 0 bases and 1 base, there was a span of 7 bases. Per germline, CDR1 SGHRS and CDR2 YFSETQ. CDR3 in amino acids: CASSLEGLNTGELFF. The CDR3 DNA is TGCGCCAGCAGCTTGGAGGGGTTGAACACCGGGGAGCTGTTTTTT.

The table lists this clone with a few counts. The rearrangement uses TRBV5-1 and TRBJ1-2; D call uncertain. Trimming removed 0 bases at V and 8 bases at J, with 14 bases between. This CDR3 has 14 residues. Germline V gives CDR1 SGHRS, CDR2 YFSETQ. Here the CDR3 DNA reads TGCGCCAGCAGCTTGGGACTAACAACGGGGGGCTACACCTTC. Amino acids: CASSLGLTTGGYTF.

The chain carries TRBV20-1 and TRBJ2-3; perhaps D is TRBD1 or TRBD2 (5 bases each). CDR3 length: 15 residues. V was shortened by 3 bases and J by 6 bases, with 19 bases between the two germline ends. Germline V gives CDR1 DFQATT, CDR2 SNEGSKA (reference sequence). The CDR3 loop reads CSASEGPQGGDTQYF. The CDR3 DNA is TGCAGTGCTAGTGAGGGGCCCCAGGGTGGCGATACGCAGTATTTT.

V is TRBV27 and J is TRBJ1-5; 7 bases are shared with TRBD1. CDR1 and CDR2 (germline): MNHEY, SMNVEV (reference sequence). V dropped 4 bases and J dropped 3; count of bases not matched to a gene: 6. The CDR3 length is 15 residues. CDR3 bases: TGTGCCAGCAGTTCAGGACAGGTTTCCAATCAGCCCCAGCATTTT. This gives the protein CASSSGQVSNQPQHF.

This sequence joins TRBV2 and TRBJ2-7; possibly TRBD1 for D (5 bases). V shed 8 bases and J shed 6 bases, with 20 bases lying between them. Germline V gene data show CDR1 as SNHLY and CDR2 as FYNNEI. The CDR3 runs to 14 residues. CDR3 DNA: TGTGCCAGCGGAAAAGACGGACCCAGGGTCGAGCAGTACTTC. Its translation: CASGKDGPRVEQYF.

The chain recombines TRBV5-5 with TRBJ1-3; a weak D match, TRBD1 (5 bases). Trimming cost V 3 bases and J 0 bases, with 10 bases left between them. The CDR3 totals 15 residues. Per the germline V gene, CDR1 is SGHKS and CDR2 is YYEKEE (reference sequence). The CDR3 spells CASSSQGSSGNTIYF. Written as DNA, the CDR3 is TGTGCCAGCAGCTCTCAGGGCAGCTCTGGAAACACCATATATTTT.

As regards this clone: Because the CDR3 is missing its conserved closing phenylalanine or tryptophan, this is likely a read error. The DNA is omitted, as the CDR3 cannot be located on it reliably, and the CDR3 follows TCRdb's listing. The V and J genes are TRBV7-9 and TRBJ2-3; the table's TRBD1 call for D was not verified on the DNA. The CDR3 spans 13 residues, counting both ends. Germline CDR1 reads SEHNR; CDR2 reads FQNEAQ (reference sequence). The CDR3 here is CASSLGLGQTLLL.

The chain uses TRBV10-3 and TRBJ2-7; tentative D call: TRBD2 (5 bases). The CDR3 totals 15 residues. Deletions cut 3 bases from V and 2 bases from J, with 14 bases between. Germline assignment: CDR1 ENHRY and CDR2 SYGVKD. The CDR3 loop is CAISDEGQPPYEQYF. The CDR3 region has the DNA TGTGCCATCAGTGATGAGGGCCAACCCCCCTACGAGCAGTACTTC.

This clone appeared a single time. This chain links TRBV4-1 with TRBJ1-3; tentatively, D is TRBD1 (5 bases). The germline V and J ends were trimmed by 0 bases and 0 bases, with 9 bases remaining between them. Germline V gives CDR1 MGHRA, CDR2 YSYEKL. The CDR3 sequence is 16 residues long. CDR3 region: CASSQEDTSSGNTIYF. CDR3 nucleotides: TGCGCCAGCAGCCAAGAGGACACCAGCTCTGGAAACACCATATATTTT.

In its sample, this clone was seen a few times. The chain links TRBV6-1 to TRBJ1-2; unclear D gene. This CDR3 region has 14 residues. The ends were cut back, 1 base at V and 4 bases at J, with 10 bases in the middle. Germline CDR1 is MNHNS and CDR2 is SASEGT. This chain's CDR3 is CASSEGNSPYGYTF. The CDR3 DNA is TGTGCCAGCAGTGAAGGGAACAGCCCCTATGGCTACACCTTC.

V usage is TRBV7-9 and J usage is TRBJ2-1, with D perhaps TRBD1 (5 bases). V lost 6 bases to trimming and J lost 3 bases, with 21 bases between them. The CDR3 consists of 17 residues. Germline CDR1 SEHNR, CDR2 FQNEAQ (reference sequence). Written as DNA, the CDR3 is TGTGCCAGCAGAAGTGGTCAATGGGGCCCAAACTACAATGAGCAGTTCTTC. Its translation: CASRSGQWGPNYNEQFF.

The chain has TRBV27 and TRBJ1-2; perhaps TRBD1 as D (5 bases). CDR1 and CDR2 from the germline V gene are MNHEY and SMNVEV (reference sequence). The ends were cut back, 3 bases at V and 8 bases at J, with 19 bases in the middle. The CDR3 is 15 residues long. CDR3 loop: CASSFGTAGRRGYTF. As DNA, the CDR3 is TGTGCCAGCAGTTTCGGGACGGCCGGGAGGCGCGGCTACACCTTC.

V is TRBV18 and J is TRBJ2-3; 9 bases align to TRBD1. The ends lost 4 bases at V and 3 bases at J; junction bases unmatched: 2. Germline CDR1 KGHSH, CDR2 LQKENI. The CDR3 runs to 14 residues. The CDR3 loop is CASSQGTGTDTQYF. The CDR3 DNA follows: TGTGCCAGCTCACAGGGGACAGGGACAGATACGCAGTATTTT.

The chain has TRBV11-2 and TRBJ1-1; D remains ambiguous. The V and J ends lost 10 bases and 1 base respectively, with 28 bases between them. The CDR3 extends over 18 amino acids. CDR1 is SGHAT, CDR2 FQNNGV, per germline. This chain's CDR3 is CAISGIRESYVGNTEAFF. The CDR3 DNA follows: TGTGCCATCTCTGGGATCCGGGAATCTTATGTAGGGAACACTGAAGCTTTCTTT.